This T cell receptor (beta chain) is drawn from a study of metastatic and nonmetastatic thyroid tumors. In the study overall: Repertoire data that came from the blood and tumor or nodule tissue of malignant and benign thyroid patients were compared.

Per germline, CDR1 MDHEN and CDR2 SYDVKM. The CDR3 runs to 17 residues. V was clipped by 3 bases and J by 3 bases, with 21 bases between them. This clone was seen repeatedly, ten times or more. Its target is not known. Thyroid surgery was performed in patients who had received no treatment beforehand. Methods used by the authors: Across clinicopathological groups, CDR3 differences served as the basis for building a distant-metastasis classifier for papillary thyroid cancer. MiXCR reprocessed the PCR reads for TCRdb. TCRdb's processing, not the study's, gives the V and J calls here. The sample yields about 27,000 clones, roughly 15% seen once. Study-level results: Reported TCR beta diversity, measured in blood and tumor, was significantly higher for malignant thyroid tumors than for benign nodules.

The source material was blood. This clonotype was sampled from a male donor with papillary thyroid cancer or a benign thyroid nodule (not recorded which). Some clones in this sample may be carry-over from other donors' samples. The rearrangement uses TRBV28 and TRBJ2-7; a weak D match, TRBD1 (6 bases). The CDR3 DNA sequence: TGTGCCAGCAGTTTCAGGTGGGCAGGGGCCAACAACTACGAGCAGTACTTC. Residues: CASSFRWAGANNYEQYF.